A single sample is the source of the 29 T cell receptor beta chains below, sequenced in a study of T cells expressing NK-cell markers. TCRdb reprocessed the 5' RACE reads and stores each CDR3 protein as one record, lacking DNA. The sample table includes some 410,000 distinct CDR3 sequences. The sample consisted of blood T cells: a sorted CD56 or NKG2C T cell subset, CD4+ or CD8+ T cells, or bulk PBMC T cells (not recorded which). The receptors were sampled from a woman aged 18 to 69 in good health.

The chain uses TRBV6-2 or TRBV6-3 and TRBJ1-2; TCRdb names TRBD1, which stays unverified in the absence of DNA. Germline V gene lookup returns CDR1 MNHEY and CDR2 SVGEGT. The CDR3 runs 16 residues. This chain's CDR3 is CASSYIPGQVNYGYTF.

The chain employs TRBV20-1 and TRBJ2-3; the TCRdb D gene call, TRBD2, has no DNA to confirm it. This CDR3 is built from 14 residues. The V gene's germline CDR1 is DFQATT and CDR2 SNEGSKA (reference sequence). The CDR3 is CSARVGSRSDTQYF.

The chain recombines TRBV30 with TRBJ2-3; the D call of TRBD1 rests on TCRdb alone, since no DNA is present to check it. Germline V gene sequence: CDR1 GTSNPN, CDR2 SVGIG (reference sequence). This CDR3 spans 14 amino acids. CDR3 sequence: CAWTDRGWTDTQYF. The whole variable domain, filled in from reference TRBV30 and TRBJ2-3, reads SQTIHQWPATLVQPVGSPLSLECTVEGTSNPNLYWYRQAAGRGLQLLFYSVGIGQISSEVPQNLSASRPQDRQFILSSKKLLLSDSGFYLCAWTDRGWTDTQYFGPGTRLTVL.

This rearrangement joins TRBV25-1 to TRBJ1-5; with no DNA, the TCRdb D assignment of TRBD1 cannot be verified. Germline loops: CDR1 MGHDK, CDR2 SYGVNS. This CDR3 is built from 14 residues. The CDR3 is CASSSTGHNQPQHF. Full variable domain (rest looked up from reference TRBV25-1 and TRBJ1-5): EADIYQTPRYLVIGTGKKITLECSQTMGHDKMYWYQQDPGMELHLIHYSYGVNSTEKGDLSSESTVSRIRTEHFPLTLESARPSHTSQYLCASSSTGHNQPQHFGDGTRLSIL.

The V call is TRBV4-3, the J call TRBJ2-2; the TRBD1 assignment by TCRdb is unverifiable without DNA. The germline gives CDR1 LGHNA, CDR2 YSLEER. CDR3 length: 16 residues. CDR3 amino acids: CASSHEPGFNTGELFF.

This chain links TRBV4-1 with TRBJ1-1. The V gene's germline CDR1 is MGHRA and CDR2 YSYEKL. The CDR3 is made up of 14 amino acids. The CDR3: CASSQEGWYTEAFF.

The chain recombines TRBV12-3 or TRBV12-4 with TRBJ1-1; TCRdb indicates TRBD1, and absent DNA this call remains unverified. There are 14 residues in the CDR3. CDR3 region: CASSLGGMNTEAFF.

The V gene is TRBV30, the J gene TRBJ1-2; lacking DNA, the TRBD1 call made by TCRdb goes unchecked. CDR3 length: 14 residues. Germline CDR1 and CDR2: GTSNPN and SVGIG (reference sequence). The CDR3 region is CAWSVGGRAYGYTF.

The CDR3 is CASSLEQAGGETQYF. This rearrangement joins TRBV7-2 to TRBJ2-5; TCRdb's D call of TRBD1 is untestable without DNA. The CDR3 contains 15 residues. CDR1 and CDR2 from the germline V gene are SGHTA and FQGNSA.

The chain couples TRBV6-1 to TRBJ2-4; without DNA, the TCRdb call of TRBD1 cannot be checked. The CDR3 length is 14 residues. Germline lookup yields CDR1 MNHNS and CDR2 SASEGT. CDR3 sequence: CASSAGQPGNIQYF.

This CDR3 is CASSFYQGQQFF. V usage is TRBV7-3 and J usage is TRBJ2-1; the D call from TCRdb, TRBD2, cannot be confirmed without DNA. Germline loops: CDR1 SGHTA, CDR2 FQGTGA. The CDR3 is 12 residues long.

The V and J genes are TRBV27 and TRBJ2-3; without DNA, the TCRdb call of TRBD2 cannot be checked. The germline gives CDR1 MNHEY, CDR2 SMNVEV (reference sequence). This CDR3 contains 14 residues. The CDR3 loop is CASRRLAGGDTQYF.

The genes are TRBV4-3 and TRBJ1-2; TCRdb calls TRBD1, which cannot be checked without DNA. The CDR3 extends over 14 amino acids. Germline V gives CDR1 LGHNA, CDR2 YSLEER. CDR3 amino acids: CASSQARVNYGYTF.

The rearrangement uses TRBV20-1 and TRBJ1-1; TCRdb's D call, TRBD1, is unchecked because there is no DNA. Germline loops: CDR1 DFQATT, CDR2 SNEGSKA (reference sequence). The CDR3 is 12 residues long. The CDR3 spells CSASLTGTQAFF.

This rearrangement joins TRBV29-1 to TRBJ1-2; with no DNA, the TCRdb D assignment of TRBD1 cannot be verified. The CDR3 is 15 amino acids. Germline lookup yields CDR1 SQVTM and CDR2 ANQGSEA. This CDR3 reads CSVDPRGDSRRGYTF.

The V call is TRBV20-1, the J call TRBJ2-1; checking the TCRdb D call of TRBD2 is not possible without DNA. The CDR3 contains 14 residues. Germline V gives CDR1 DFQATT, CDR2 SNEGSKA (reference sequence). CDR3 residues: CSAVLAGPSDEQFF.

V usage is TRBV29-1 and J usage is TRBJ2-5; TCRdb outputs TRBD1, but without DNA this stays unchecked. The CDR3 covers 14 residues. Germline V lookup: CDR1 SQVTM, CDR2 ANQGSEA. CDR3 region: CSVVFETGVQTQYF.

This chain uses TRBV3-1 with TRBJ1-1; there is no DNA to check the TCRdb D call of TRBD1. The germline V gene encodes CDR1 LGHDT and CDR2 YNNKEL (reference sequence). This CDR3 contains 14 residues. The CDR3 loop is CASSQGGHGAEAFF.

The gene calls are TRBV4-3 and TRBJ1-2; TCRdb reports TRBD1, a call that lacks DNA to check it against. Germline CDR1 is LGHNA and CDR2 is YSLEER. The CDR3 has 16 residues. CDR3 protein: CASSQEETGGNYGYTF.

The V and J genes are TRBV10-3 and TRBJ1-1. CDR3 length: 12 residues. Germline V gene data show CDR1 as ENHRY and CDR2 as SYGVKD. CDR3 sequence reads: CAISEYSTEAFF.

The J gene is TRBJ2-7, the V gene TRBV5-1; there is no DNA to check the TCRdb D call of TRBD1. The CDR3 contains 16 residues. Germline CDR1 is SGHRS and CDR2 is YFSETQ. The CDR3 sequence is CASSLRAGTGSYEQYF.

V is TRBV10-3 and J is TRBJ2-3; TCRdb proposes TRBD2, but this gene call is untestable without DNA. Germline V gene lookup returns CDR1 ENHRY and CDR2 SYGVKD. The CDR3 runs to 14 residues. CDR3 region: CAISAGREGDTQYF.

The genes are TRBV20-1 and TRBJ1-1. In germline, CDR1 is DFQATT, CDR2 SNEGSKA (reference sequence). The CDR3 is 16 amino acids. CDR3 protein: CSARDEAFLRATEAFF.

This chain uses TRBV3-1 with TRBJ2-1; TCRdb reports TRBD2, a call that lacks DNA to check it against. CDR1 is LGHDT, CDR2 YNNKEL, per germline (reference sequence). This CDR3 contains 13 residues. This chain's CDR3 is CASSQDRAGEQFF.

The chain is built from TRBV11-1 and TRBJ1-4; the D call of TRBD1 rests on TCRdb alone, since no DNA is present to check it. Per germline, CDR1 SGHAT and CDR2 FQDESV (reference sequence). The CDR3 sequence is 18 residues long. Here the CDR3 reads CASSYPQGLKPTNEKLFF.

The chain has TRBV18 and TRBJ2-2; TCRdb selects TRBD1, and the lack of DNA leaves this call unchecked. CDR3 length: 16 residues. The germline V gene has CDR1 KGHSH and CDR2 LQKENI. The CDR3: CASSPRTGYGTGELFF. Variable domain in full (rest from reference TRBV18 and TRBJ2-2): NAGVMQNPRHLVRRRGQEARLRCSPMKGHSHVYWYRQLPEEGLKFMVYLQKENIIDESGMPKERFSAEFPKEGPSILRIQQVVRGDSAAYFCASSPRTGYGTGELFFGEGSRLTVL.

V is TRBV6-2 or TRBV6-3 and J is TRBJ2-1. The germline gives CDR1 MNHEY, CDR2 SVGEGT. This CDR3 contains 11 residues. The CDR3 protein is CASSYVGEQFF.

The J gene is TRBJ2-3, the V gene TRBV7-2. Germline CDR1 SGHTA, CDR2 FQGNSA. This CDR3 has 14 amino acids. The CDR3 reads CASSLQSSTDTQYF.

This sequence joins TRBV12-3 or TRBV12-4 and TRBJ1-5; TCRdb indicates TRBD1, and absent DNA this call remains unverified. This CDR3 is built from 15 residues. CDR3 in amino acids: CASTFRGASNQPQHF.